The 7 T cell receptor beta chains presented below share a single source sample, sequenced in a study of blood T cells in healthy people across ages. With a J-beta primer mix and a sample-barcoded 5' primer, a second PCR ran about 7 to 12 cycles. Via MiXCR, TCRdb re-called the 5' RACE reads, giving one row per CDR3 protein. The sample carries more than 700,000 distinct CDR3 sequences, about 55% recorded once. The sequenced sample was blood. The receptors come from a man older than 75 in good health.

V and J are TRBV6-5 and TRBJ2-1; TRBD2 might be the D (6 bases). The V and J ends lost 10 bases and 15 bases respectively, with 22 bases between them. CDR3 length equals 12 residues. Germline-derived CDR1 and CDR2 are MNHEY and SVGAGI. The CDR3 DNA reads TGTGCCACCATTGGGGAGCGGGCAGGGTTGTTCTTC. This translates into CATIGERAGLFF.

This clonotype has just a few counts. V gene TRBV9 combines with J gene TRBJ2-5; D possibly corresponds to TRBD1 (5 bases). V lost 0 bases to trimming and J lost 5 bases, with 11 bases between them. Germline assignment: CDR1 SGDLS and CDR2 YYNGEE. The CDR3 is made up of 14 amino acids. Written as DNA, the CDR3 is TGTGCCAGCAGCGTAGGGGGCTTGAGCGAGACCCAGTACTTC. This encodes CASSVGGLSETQYF. Together with reference TRBV9 and TRBJ2-5, the CDR3 gives the full variable domain: DSGVTQTPKHLITATGQRVTLRCSPRSGDLSVYWYQQSLDQGLQFLIQYYNGEERAKGNILERFSAQQFPDLHSELNLSSLELGDSALYFCASSVGGLSETQYFGPGTRLLVL.

CDR3 nucleotide sequence: TGCGCCAGCAGCTTTTTTTCGGGAAGCGAGCAGTACTTC. This gives the protein CASSFFSGSEQYF. This chain uses TRBV5-1 with TRBJ2-7; maybe TRBD2 (5 bases). This CDR3 has 13 residues. Per germline, CDR1 SGHRS and CDR2 YFSETQ. The V end was cut by 2 bases, the J end by 6 bases, with 12 bases between.

The V call is TRBV5-1, the J call TRBJ2-1; 10 bases agree with TRBD2. CDR3 size: 15 residues. The V gene end was trimmed by 0 bases and the J gene end by 7 bases; junction bases not matched to a gene: 4. CDR1 is SGHRS and CDR2 is YFSETQ in the germline V gene. The chain's CDR3 is CASSLASGSWNEQFF. CDR3 DNA: TGCGCCAGCAGCTTGGCTAGCGGGAGTTGGAATGAGCAGTTCTTC.

This chain connects TRBV12-3 or TRBV12-4 to TRBJ2-1; 8 bases align to TRBD2. The trim removed 2 bases at V and 6 bases at J, leaving 6 bases unmatched. This CDR3 contains 15 residues. CDR3 nucleotide sequence: TGTGCCAGCAGTTTAACGGGAGGGCCTTCCAATGAGCAGTTCTTC. Amino acid sequence: CASSLTGGPSNEQFF.

This clonotype has only a few counts. The chain couples TRBV2 to TRBJ2-7; unclear D gene. There are 15 residues in the CDR3. Trimming removed 3 bases at V and 2 bases at J, with 14 bases between. Germline CDR1 reads SNHLY; CDR2 reads FYNNEI. The CDR3 nucleotides read TGTGCCAGCAGTGAGCTAGGGCTCCCCCCCTACGAGCAGTACTTC. This encodes CASSELGLPPYEQYF.

The chain has TRBV3-1 and TRBJ2-1; 10 bases map to TRBD2. The CDR3 is made up of 15 amino acids. The germline V gene has CDR1 LGHDT and CDR2 YNNKEL (reference sequence). V gave up 4 bases and J gave up 7 bases; unmatched junction bases: 7. In DNA, the CDR3 is TGTGCCAGCAGCCTACGTAGCGGGAGGCTGAATGAGCAGTTCTTC. It specifies CASSLRSGRLNEQFF.